This entry lists 3 T cell receptor beta chains sequenced from one sample in a study of CD8 T cells in Susac syndrome. Reverse transcription used 0.5 to 1 ug RNA and random hexamers. TCRdb passed the immunoSEQ multiplex PCR reads through MiXCR, listing each CDR3 protein once. The table has roughly 150,000 distinct CDR3 sequences, almost 96% seen once. Sequencing was carried out using CD4+ T cells from PBMCs. The receptors shown here come from a human donor with Susac syndrome.

This rearrangement joins TRBV5-1 to TRBJ1-2; possible D gene TRBD1, 5 bases. The ends were cut back, 5 bases at V and 3 bases at J, with 11 bases in the middle. Looked up from germline, CDR1 is SGHRS and CDR2 is YFSETQ. The CDR3 runs 13 residues. DNA for the CDR3: TGCGCCAGCAGACCGGGGACCTACTATGGCTACACCTTC. It is translated as CASRPGTYYGYTF. The entire variable domain, with the rest obtained from reference TRBV5-1 and TRBJ1-2, is as follows: KAGVTQTPRYLIKTRGQQVTLSCSPISGHRSVSWYQQTPGQGLQFLFEYFSETQRNKGNFPGRFSGRQFSNSRSEMNVSTLELGDSALYLCASRPGTYYGYTFGSGTRLTVV.

V is TRBV2 and J is TRBJ2-5, with D unclear. Per germline, CDR1 SNHLY and CDR2 FYNNEI. The CDR3 length is 13 residues. V was shortened by 4 bases and J by 0 bases, with 6 bases between the two germline ends. The CDR3 here is CASSVEYQETQYF. In nucleotides, the CDR3 is TGTGCCAGCAGTGTGGAGTACCAAGAGACCCAGTACTTC.

V is TRBV3-1 and J is TRBJ2-1; 9 bases line up with TRBD1. The CDR3 is made up of 16 amino acids. The ends lost 1 base at V and 9 bases at J; junction bases unmatched: 10. The V gene's germline CDR1 is LGHDT and CDR2 YNNKEL (reference sequence). As DNA, the CDR3 is TGTGCCAGCAGCCAAGGATTGTCTGGACAGGGGAGTGAGCAGTTCTTC. Its protein product is CASSQGLSGQGSEQFF.